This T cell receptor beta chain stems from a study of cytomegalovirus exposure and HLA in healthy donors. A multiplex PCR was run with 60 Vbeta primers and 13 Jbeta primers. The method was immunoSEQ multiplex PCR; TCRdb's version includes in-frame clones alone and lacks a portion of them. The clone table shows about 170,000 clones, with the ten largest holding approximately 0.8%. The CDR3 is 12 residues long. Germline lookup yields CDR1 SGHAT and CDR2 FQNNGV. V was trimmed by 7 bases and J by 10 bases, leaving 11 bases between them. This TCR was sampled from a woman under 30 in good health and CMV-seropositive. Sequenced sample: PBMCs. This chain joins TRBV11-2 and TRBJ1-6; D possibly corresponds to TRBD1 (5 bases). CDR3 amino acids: CASTQGRSPLHF. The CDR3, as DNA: TGTGCCAGCACCCAGGGAAGATCACCCCTCCACTTT. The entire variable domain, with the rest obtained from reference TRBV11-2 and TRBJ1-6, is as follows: EAGVAQSPRYKIIEKRQSVAFWCNPISGHATLYWYQQILGQGPKLLIQFQNNGVVDDSQLPKDRFSAERLKGVDSTLKIQPAKLEDSAVYLCASTQGRSPLHFGNGTRLTVT.